Below are 15 T cell receptor beta chains sequenced from a single sample in a study of blood T cell repertoires in COVID-19. Sequencing was performed with immunoSEQ multiplex PCR; in TCRdb, only in-frame clones are kept and a portion is missing. The repertoire holds under 400,000 clones, with around 87% as singletons. Source material: peripheral blood. The receptors originated from a woman aged 25 to 39 with COVID-19, enrolled during active disease.

The V call is TRBV6-5, the J call TRBJ1-1; D unresolved. Trimming took off 0 bases at V and 6 bases at J, with 11 bases between the two ends. Germline CDR1 and CDR2: MNHEY and SVGAGI. The CDR3 has 14 amino acids. In nucleotides, the CDR3 is TGTGCCAGCAGTTACTCGAGGTATCTGGCTGAAGCTTTCTTT. It specifies CASSYSRYLAEAFF.

This chain uses TRBV28 with TRBJ1-1, with a tentative D call TRBD1 (6 bases). V lost 2 bases, J lost 10 bases, and 11 bases lay in between. This CDR3 has 12 residues. CDR1 and CDR2 (germline): MDHEN, SYDVKM. CDR3: CASSLGGPTAFF. The CDR3 DNA is TGTGCCAGCAGTTTAGGGGGCCCTACAGCTTTCTTT.

The chain links TRBV4-2 to TRBJ1-1, with 7 bases lining up with TRBD1. The germline CDR1 and CDR2 sequences are LGHNA and YNFKEQ. The V segment lost 8 bases and the J segment 7 bases; nucleotides outside the gene matches: 10. The CDR3 has 13 amino acids. CDR3 in DNA: TGTGCCAGCGGCTTCAGGGGGAAAGGTGAAGCTTTCTTT. Its translation: CASGFRGKGEAFF.

The chain combines TRBV24-1 with TRBJ2-7; 11 positions match TRBD1. V dropped 4 bases and J dropped 1; count of bases not matched to a gene: 5. The CDR3 sequence is 16 residues long. Germline-derived CDR1 and CDR2 are KGHDR and SFDVKD. The DNA of the CDR3 is TGTGCCACCAGTGACCCCGGGACAGGGGGTTCCTACGAGCAGTACTTC. Translated: CATSDPGTGGSYEQYF.

The rearrangement joins TRBV3-1 (or the pseudogene TRBV3-2) to TRBJ2-3; 9 positions agree with TRBD1. The CDR3 consists of 12 residues. J gave up 12 bases and V 2 bases, and 3 bases lay outside the gene matches. Germline CDR1 and CDR2: LGHDT and YNNKEL (reference sequence). The CDR3 DNA follows: TGTGCCAGCAGCCAAAACAGGGGGCGCCAGTATTTT. This encodes CASSQNRGRQYF.

This sequence joins TRBV3-1 (or the pseudogene TRBV3-2) and TRBJ1-1; D gene ambiguous. The CDR3 is 11 residues long. Germline CDR1 is LGHDT and CDR2 is YNNKEL (reference sequence). V shed 3 bases and J shed 11 bases, with 10 bases lying between them. CDR3 protein: CASSHDGGAFF. CDR3 DNA: TGTGCCAGCAGCCATGACGGAGGCGCTTTCTTT.

This chain connects TRBV28 to TRBJ1-5, with no clear D. V shed 4 bases and J shed 6 bases, with 16 bases lying between them. Germline V lookup: CDR1 MDHEN, CDR2 SYDVKM. The CDR3 runs to 15 residues. This chain's CDR3 is CASSSPLEGSQPQHF. DNA of the CDR3: TGTGCCAGCAGTTCCCCCCTTGAGGGTAGTCAGCCCCAGCATTTT. Based on the CDR3 plus reference TRBV28 and TRBJ1-5, the full variable domain is DVKVTQSSRYLVKRTGEKVFLECVQDMDHENMFWYRQDPGLGLRLIYFSYDVKMKEKGDIPEGYSVSREKKERFSLILESASTNQTSMYLCASSSPLEGSQPQHFGDGTRLSIL.

CDR3 protein: CASSESAGPKQYF. For the CDR3, the DNA is TGCGCCAGCAGTGAGTCAGCGGGTCCAAAGCAGTACTTC. This sequence joins TRBV10-1 and TRBJ2-7, with D perhaps matching TRBD2 (6 bases). The V end lost 0 bases, the J end lost 8 bases, and 11 bases lay between the germline ends. CDR3 length: 13 amino acids. Germline CDR1 and CDR2: WNHNN and SYGVQD (reference sequence).

The rearrangement links TRBV15 to TRBJ1-1; D not certain. Germline V gives CDR1 LNHNV, CDR2 YYDKDF (reference sequence). The CDR3 runs 18 residues. Trimming pared 0 bases from V and 3 bases from J, leaving 20 bases between. CDR3 in amino acids: CATSRDGQPTPGDTEAFF. CDR3 coding DNA: TGTGCCACCAGCAGAGATGGTCAGCCGACACCCGGGGACACTGAAGCTTTCTTT.

This chain uses TRBV7-9 with TRBJ2-5, with 7 nucleotides matching TRBD1. The junction had 8 bases not matched to a gene; V was cut back by 5 bases and J by 5 bases. CDR3 length: 14 amino acids. Germline V gene sequence: CDR1 SEHNR, CDR2 FQNEAQ (reference sequence). CDR3 in amino acids: CASSHFDRAETQYF. The CDR3 bases are TGTGCCAGCAGCCATTTCGACAGGGCCGAGACCCAGTACTTC.

The chain joins TRBV6-5 to TRBJ1-6; a weak D match, TRBD1 (5 bases). Trimming removed 0 bases from V and 7 bases from J, with 10 bases in between. Germline assignment: CDR1 MNHEY and CDR2 SVGAGI. This CDR3 spans 15 amino acids. The CDR3 loop is CASSYSAQENSPLHF. DNA for the CDR3: TGTGCCAGCAGTTACTCGGCACAGGAGAATTCACCCCTCCACTTT.

The chain joins TRBV6-6 to TRBJ2-1; possibly TRBD1 for D (6 bases). There are 15 residues in the CDR3. Looked up from germline, CDR1 is MNHNY and CDR2 is SVGAGI (reference sequence). V dropped 7 bases and J dropped 7 bases, with 20 bases sitting between them. CDR3 sequence reads: CASTHPEAQGNEQFF. CDR3 nucleotides: TGTGCCAGCACCCATCCGGAGGCCCAGGGGAATGAGCAGTTCTTC.

The genes are TRBV2 and TRBJ2-1; 9 bases match TRBD2. CDR3 length: 16 residues. The ends lost 7 bases at V and 2 bases at J; junction bases unmatched: 9. Per the germline V gene, CDR1 is SNHLY and CDR2 is FYNNEI. The CDR3 DNA is TGTGCCAGCAAGGTGGTAGCGGGAGAGGCCTACAATGAGCAGTTCTTC. Its translation is CASKVVAGEAYNEQFF.

V gene TRBV4-2 combines with J gene TRBJ2-3; 15 positions agree with TRBD2. In germline, CDR1 is LGHNA, CDR2 YNFKEQ. Trimming at V came to 0 bases and at J to 4 bases, leaving 14 bases not matched to a gene. The CDR3 spans 21 residues. The CDR3 DNA reads TGTGCCAGCAGCCAAGATATAGTTACCGGAGGACTAGCGGGAGGGTCAGATACGCAGTATTTT. Amino acid sequence: CASSQDIVTGGLAGGSDTQYF.

The chain links TRBV7-2 to TRBJ2-1, with 8 bases identical to TRBD2. V shed 2 bases and J 8 bases; nucleotides not matched to a gene: 5. This CDR3 spans 14 amino acids. Germline V CDR1 and CDR2: SGHTA, FQGNSA. The CDR3 spells CASSLSAGEDEQFF. In DNA form, the CDR3 reads TGTGCCAGCAGCTTATCAGCGGGAGAGGATGAGCAGTTCTTC.